This T cell receptor (beta chain) emerged from a study of blood T cell repertoires in COVID-19. The V and J ends lost 6 bases and 4 bases, in that order; junction bases with no gene match: 7. The CDR3 length is 14 residues. Germline V gene sequence: CDR1 SQVTM, CDR2 ANQGSEA. Sequenced by immunoSEQ multiplex PCR; TCRdb stores in-frame clones only, minus some. The table shows some 200,000 clones, with roughly 91% occurring only once. This clone turned up a few times. The sequence was collected from a man in his forties with active or convalescent COVID-19. Sample: peripheral blood. V gene TRBV29-1 combines with J gene TRBJ2-7; 12 bases are shared with TRBD2. The CDR3 coding sequence is TGCAGCGTAGAAAAGACTAGCGGGGGATACGAGCAGTACTTC. Protein sequence: CSVEKTSGGYEQYF.